This entry is about one TCR beta chain. The ends lost 6 bases at V and 5 bases at J; junction bases unmatched: 7. Germline CDR1 reads MNHEY; CDR2 reads SVGAGI. This CDR3 is built from 15 residues. Original methodology: Estimation of nucleated cell counts relied on the amplification of reference gene primers. Measured with immunoSEQ multiplex PCR; TCRdb has only the in-frame clones, and not every one. V, J and clone size reflect that table, while D and trimming were determined from the DNA. The sample consists of some 200,000 clones, 70% to 85% of them appearing once. The sample originates from a study of blood T cell repertoires in COVID-19. Study-level background: Collection of acute and convalescent COVID-19 samples took place in the United States, Italy and Spain. Sources were T cells, B-cell-depleted T cells, or PBMCs; the material itself was cDNA or gDNA.

Sequenced sample: peripheral blood. V usage is TRBV6-5 and J usage is TRBJ2-3; 11 bases are shared with TRBD1. The clonotype comes from a man aged 45-65 years with active or convalescent COVID-19. CDR3 loop: CASRLTGTGGDTQYF. The CDR3, as DNA: TGTGCCAGCAGATTAACCGGGACAGGGGGAGATACGCAGTATTTT.